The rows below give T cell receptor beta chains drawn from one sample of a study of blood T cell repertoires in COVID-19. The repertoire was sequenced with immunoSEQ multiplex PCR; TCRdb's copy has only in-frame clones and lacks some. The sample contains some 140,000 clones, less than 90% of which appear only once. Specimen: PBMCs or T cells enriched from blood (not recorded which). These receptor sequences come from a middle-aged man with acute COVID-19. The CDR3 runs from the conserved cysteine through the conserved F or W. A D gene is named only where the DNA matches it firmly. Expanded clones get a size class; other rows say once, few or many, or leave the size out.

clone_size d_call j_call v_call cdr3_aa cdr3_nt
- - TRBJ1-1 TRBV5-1 CASSLLGPRGNTEAFF TGCGCCAGCAGCTTGTTAGGCCCCAGGGGGAACACTGAAGCTTTCTTT
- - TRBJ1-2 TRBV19 CASSPTRGISGTF TGTGCCAGTAGCCCGACAAGGGGGATTTCGGGGACCTTC
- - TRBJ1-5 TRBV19 CASRRDMSQPQHF TGTGCCAGTCGACGGGATATGAGTCAGCCCCAGCATTTT
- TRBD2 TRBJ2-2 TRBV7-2 CASSPHEGLAVLRIGELFF TGTGCCAGCAGCCCTCACGAGGGACTAGCGGTTCTCAGGATCGGGGAGCTGTTTTTT
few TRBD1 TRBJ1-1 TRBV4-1 CASSRTQGPGTEAFF TGCGCCAGCAGCCGGACACAGGGGCCGGGCACTGAAGCTTTCTTT
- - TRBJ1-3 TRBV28 CASSLLGGSRNTIYF TGTGCCAGCAGTTTATTGGGGGGAAGTAGAAACACCATATATTTT
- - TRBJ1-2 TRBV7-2 CASSLALGERYGYTF TGTGCCAGCAGCTTAGCATTAGGAGAACGCTATGGCTACACCTTC
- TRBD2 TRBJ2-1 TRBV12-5 CASGTPGLAGAIASYNEQFF TGTGCTAGTGGCACGCCGGGACTAGCGGGAGCCATTGCCTCCTACAATGAGCAGTTCTTC
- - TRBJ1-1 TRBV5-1 CASSSGGGELEAFF TGCGCCAGCAGCTCTGGTGGAGGAGAACTAGAAGCTTTCTTT
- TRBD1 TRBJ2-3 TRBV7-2 CASSKDRTDTQYF TGTGCCAGCAGCAAGGACAGGACAGATACGCAGTATTTT
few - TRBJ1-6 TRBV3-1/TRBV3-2 CASSPQEGANSPLHF TGTGCCAGCAGCCCCCAGGAGGGAGCTAATTCACCCCTCCACTTT
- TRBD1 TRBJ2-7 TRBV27 CASSLSGTEYEQYF TGTGCCAGCAGTCTATCCGGGACAGAATACGAGCAGTACTTC
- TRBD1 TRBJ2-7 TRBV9 CASSMSGTGGYDEQYF TGTGCCAGCAGCATGAGTGGGACAGGGGGCTACGACGAGCAGTACTTC
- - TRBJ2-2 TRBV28 CASSLGAGVAGELFF TGTGCCAGCAGTTTGGGAGCAGGGGTGGCCGGGGAGCTGTTTTTT
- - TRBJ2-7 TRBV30 CAYSYLNSNEQYF TGTGCCTACAGCTACCTGAATTCAAACGAGCAGTACTTC
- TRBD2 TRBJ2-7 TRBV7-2 CASSSSGTTTIKQYF TGTGCCAGCAGCTCTTCCGGGACTACCACTATCAAGCAGTACTTC
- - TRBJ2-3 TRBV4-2 CASSQTISTDTQYF TGTGCCAGCAGCCAGACAATAAGCACAGATACGCAGTATTTT
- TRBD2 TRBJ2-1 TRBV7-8 CASRPGLSGGNEQFF TGTGCCAGCAGGCCGGGGCTATCGGGAGGTAATGAGCAGTTCTTC
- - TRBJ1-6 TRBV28 CASSLFQGAVGNSPLHF TGTGCCAGCAGTTTATTTCAGGGCGCAGTAGGTAATTCACCCCTCCACTTT
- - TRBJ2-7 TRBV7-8 CASSRTGYEQYF TGTGCCAGCAGCCGGACTGGCTACGAGCAGTACTTC
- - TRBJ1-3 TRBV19 CASSISTTGQFGNTIYF TGTGCCAGTAGTATTTCGACGACAGGCCAGTTTGGAAACACCATATATTTT
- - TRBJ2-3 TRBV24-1 CATSDFNTDTQYF TGTGCCACCAGTGATTTCAACACAGATACGCAGTATTTT
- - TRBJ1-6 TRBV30 CAWGERSSYNSPLHF TGTGCCTGGGGGGAAAGGAGCTCCTATAATTCACCCCTCCACTTT
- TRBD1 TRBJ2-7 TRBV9 CASALGTGSSYEQYF TGTGCCAGCGCCCTAGGGACAGGGTCGTCCTACGAGCAGTACTTC
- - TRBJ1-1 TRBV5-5 CASSWAGTQDTEAFF TGTGCCAGCAGCTGGGCCGGGACACAGGACACTGAAGCTTTCTTT
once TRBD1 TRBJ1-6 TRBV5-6 CASSMGQGRNSPLHF TGTGCCAGCAGCATGGGACAGGGGCGAAATTCACCCCTCCACTTT
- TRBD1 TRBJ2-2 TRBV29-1 CSFRTGGFGELFF TGCAGCTTTCGGACAGGGGGCTTCGGGGAGCTGTTTTTT
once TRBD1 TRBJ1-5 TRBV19 CASTGTGGTQPQHF TGTGCCAGTACCGGGACAGGGGGAACTCAGCCCCAGCATTTT
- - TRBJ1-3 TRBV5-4 CASSLGEGHGNTIYF TGTGCCAGCAGCCTGGGAGAGGGCCATGGAAACACCATATATTTT
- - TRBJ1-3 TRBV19 CASRSRAAESGNTIYF TGTGCCAGTAGATCCAGGGCGGCCGAGTCTGGAAACACCATATATTTT